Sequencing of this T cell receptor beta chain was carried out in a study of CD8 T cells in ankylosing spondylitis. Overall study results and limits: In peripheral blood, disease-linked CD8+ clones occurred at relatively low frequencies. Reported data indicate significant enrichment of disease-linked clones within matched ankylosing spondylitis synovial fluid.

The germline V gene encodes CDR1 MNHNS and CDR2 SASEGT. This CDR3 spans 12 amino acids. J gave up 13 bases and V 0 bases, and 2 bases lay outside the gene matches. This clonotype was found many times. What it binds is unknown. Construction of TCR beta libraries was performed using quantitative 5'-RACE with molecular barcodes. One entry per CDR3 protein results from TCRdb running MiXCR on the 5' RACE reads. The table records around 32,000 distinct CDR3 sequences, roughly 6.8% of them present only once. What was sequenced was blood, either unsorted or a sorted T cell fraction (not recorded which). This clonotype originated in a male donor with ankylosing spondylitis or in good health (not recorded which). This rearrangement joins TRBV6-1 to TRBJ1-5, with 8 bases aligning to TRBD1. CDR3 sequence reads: CASSEAQGAQHF. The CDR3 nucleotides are TGTGCCAGCAGTGAAGCTCAGGGGGCGCAGCATTTT.